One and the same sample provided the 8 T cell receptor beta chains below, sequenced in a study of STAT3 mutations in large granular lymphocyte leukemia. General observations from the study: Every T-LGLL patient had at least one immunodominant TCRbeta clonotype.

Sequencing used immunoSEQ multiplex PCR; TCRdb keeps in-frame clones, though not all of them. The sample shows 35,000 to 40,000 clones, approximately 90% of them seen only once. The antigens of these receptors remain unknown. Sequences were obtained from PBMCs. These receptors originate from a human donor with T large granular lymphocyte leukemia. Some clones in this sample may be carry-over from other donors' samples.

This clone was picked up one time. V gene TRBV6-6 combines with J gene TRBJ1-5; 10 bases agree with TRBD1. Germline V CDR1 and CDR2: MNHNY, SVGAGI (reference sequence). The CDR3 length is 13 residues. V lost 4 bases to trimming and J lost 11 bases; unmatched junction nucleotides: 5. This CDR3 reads CASSFPTGGSQHF. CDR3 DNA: TGTGCCAGCAGTTTTCCGACAGGGGGCTCCCAGCATTTT.

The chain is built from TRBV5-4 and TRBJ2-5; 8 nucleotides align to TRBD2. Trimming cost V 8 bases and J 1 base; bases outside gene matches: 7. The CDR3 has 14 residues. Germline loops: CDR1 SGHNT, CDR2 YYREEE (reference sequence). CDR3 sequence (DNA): TGTGCCAGTAACGCGGGAGGTGCCCAAGAGACCCAGTACTTC. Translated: CASNAGGAQETQYF.

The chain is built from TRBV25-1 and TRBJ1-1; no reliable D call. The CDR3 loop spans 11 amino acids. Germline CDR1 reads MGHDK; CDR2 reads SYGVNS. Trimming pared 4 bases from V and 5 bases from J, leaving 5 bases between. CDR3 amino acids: CASSGGTEAFF. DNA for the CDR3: TGTGCCAGCAGTGGAGGAACTGAAGCTTTCTTT.

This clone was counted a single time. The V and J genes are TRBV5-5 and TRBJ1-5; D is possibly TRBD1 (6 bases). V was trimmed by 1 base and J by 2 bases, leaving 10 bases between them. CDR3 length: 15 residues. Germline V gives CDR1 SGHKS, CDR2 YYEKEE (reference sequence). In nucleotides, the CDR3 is TGTGCCAGCAGCTTGTTGGCAGGGGGCAATCAGCCCCAGCATTTT. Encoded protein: CASSLLAGGNQPQHF.

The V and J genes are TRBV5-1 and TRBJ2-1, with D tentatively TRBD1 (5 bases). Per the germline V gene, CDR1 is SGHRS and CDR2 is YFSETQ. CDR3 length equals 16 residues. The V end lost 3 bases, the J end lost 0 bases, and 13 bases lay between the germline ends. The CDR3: CASSSRTMSSYNEQFF. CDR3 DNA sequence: TGCGCCAGCAGCTCCAGGACAATGAGCTCCTACAATGAGCAGTTCTTC.

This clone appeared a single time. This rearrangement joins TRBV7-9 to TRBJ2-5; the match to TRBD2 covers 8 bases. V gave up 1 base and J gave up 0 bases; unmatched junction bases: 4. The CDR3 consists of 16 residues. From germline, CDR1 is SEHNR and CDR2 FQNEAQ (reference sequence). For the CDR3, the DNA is TGTGCCAGCAGCTTAGTCAGCGGGGGCTACCAAGAGACCCAGTACTTC. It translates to CASSLVSGGYQETQYF.

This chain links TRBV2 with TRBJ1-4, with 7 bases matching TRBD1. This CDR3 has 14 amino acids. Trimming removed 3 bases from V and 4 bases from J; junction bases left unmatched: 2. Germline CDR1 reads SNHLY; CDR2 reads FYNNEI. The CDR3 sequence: CASSEGQYNEKLFF. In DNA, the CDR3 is TGTGCCAGCAGTGAGGGACAGTATAATGAAAAACTGTTTTTT.

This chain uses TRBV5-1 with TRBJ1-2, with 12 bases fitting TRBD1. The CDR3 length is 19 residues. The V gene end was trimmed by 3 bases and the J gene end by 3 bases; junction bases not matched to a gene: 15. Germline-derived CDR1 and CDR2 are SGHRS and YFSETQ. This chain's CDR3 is CASSSLIVGQGAEDYGYTF. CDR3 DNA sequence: TGCGCCAGCAGCTCCCTAATCGTGGGACAGGGGGCTGAAGACTATGGCTACACCTTC.